This T cell receptor (beta chain) originates from a study of long-term antiretroviral therapy in people with HIV. Study summary: Of all samples, the earliest predate the 2015 immediate-ART recommendation by about a decade.

The V end was cut by 11 bases, the J end by 1 base, with 18 bases between. This CDR3 contains 15 residues. Germline CDR1 and CDR2: SGHAT and FQNNGV. This clone was found a few times. Its antigen is undetermined. Study-level findings and limits: Comparison with controls showed narrower CDR3 length ranges in HIV repertoires. Pre-ART expanded TRB clones stayed dominant throughout, though often decreasing after ART.

DNA was extracted from about 1-10 million thawed cryopreserved PBMC. Runs used v3.0 of the immunoSEQ assay and were done at survey level. Assay used: immunoSEQ multiplex PCR; TCRdb lists only in-frame clones, some missing. In the table there are tens of thousands of clones, around 85% of which are singletons. The origin of this receptor is a woman aged 45 to 65 with HIV. The chain carries TRBV11-2 and TRBJ1-5; D call uncertain. The sample was unsorted PBMCs, taken 3.1 years after starting antiretroviral therapy. The CDR3 coding sequence is TGTGCCCCCTTTACGGCGGTTGGAAGCAATCAGCCCCAGCATTTT. Translated, it gives CAPFTAVGSNQPQHF.